The 3 T cell receptor beta chains in this list originate from one sample, sequenced in a study of CD8 T cells in ankylosing spondylitis. A single record per CDR3 protein comes from TCRdb applying MiXCR to the 5' RACE reads. The sample shows tens of thousands of distinct CDR3 sequences, 6.2% of them seen only once. Input material: synovial fluid, either unsorted or a sorted T cell fraction (not recorded which). These receptors were collected from a male donor with ankylosing spondylitis.

This clonotype has at least ten counts. The chain is built from TRBV20-1 and TRBJ2-3, with unresolved D. V lost 0 bases and J lost 4, with 5 bases in between. The CDR3 consists of 12 residues. CDR1 and CDR2 from the germline V gene are DFQATT and SNEGSKA (reference sequence). This chain's CDR3 is CSARDPPDTQYF. CDR3 nucleotide sequence: TGCAGTGCTAGAGATCCCCCAGATACGCAGTATTTT.

This clonotype was picked up a small number of times. This rearrangement joins TRBV7-8 to TRBJ2-7, with 10 bases that match TRBD2. The CDR3 loop spans 18 amino acids. CDR1 and CDR2 from the germline V gene are SGHVS and FQNEAQ. The ends lost 1 base at V and 2 bases at J; junction bases unmatched: 11. CDR3 DNA sequence: TGTGCCAGCAGCTTAGGAGGCCTAGCGGGAGCCGGGACCTACGAGCAGTACTTC. Encoded protein: CASSLGGLAGAGTYEQYF.

This clonotype was recorded once. In nucleotides, the CDR3 is TGTGCCAGCCGAAGGACAGGGCAGGGTCAGCCCCAGCATTTT. Translating it yields CASRRTGQGQPQHF. J is TRBJ1-5 and V is TRBV19, with 8 bases identical to TRBD1. CDR1 and CDR2 from the germline V gene are LNHDA and SQIVND (reference sequence). The CDR3 runs to 14 residues. V gave up 9 bases and J gave up 6 bases; unmatched junction bases: 10.